This T cell receptor beta chain originates from a study of blood T cell repertoires in COVID-19. Study background: Both acute and convalescent COVID-19 samples were obtained from the United States, Italy and Spain. PBMCs, B-cell-depleted T cells, or T cells provided the cDNA or gDNA that made up the material.

The method was immunoSEQ multiplex PCR; TCRdb's version includes in-frame clones alone and lacks a portion of them. The sample yields just under 150,000 clones, roughly 90% seen once. Sequencing was carried out using peripheral blood. This TCR was sampled from a woman between 50 and 59 years old with acute or convalescent COVID-19.

CDR3 region: CASSEGTATMNTEAFF. CDR3 in DNA: TGTGCCAGTAGTGAAGGGACAGCTACAATGAACACTGAAGCTTTCTTT. V is TRBV19 and J is TRBJ1-1, with 7 nucleotides matching TRBD1. Germline CDR1 is LNHDA and CDR2 is SQIVND (reference sequence). The CDR3 length is 16 residues. V was pared by 5 bases and J by 0 bases, with 9 bases of the junction left unmatched.